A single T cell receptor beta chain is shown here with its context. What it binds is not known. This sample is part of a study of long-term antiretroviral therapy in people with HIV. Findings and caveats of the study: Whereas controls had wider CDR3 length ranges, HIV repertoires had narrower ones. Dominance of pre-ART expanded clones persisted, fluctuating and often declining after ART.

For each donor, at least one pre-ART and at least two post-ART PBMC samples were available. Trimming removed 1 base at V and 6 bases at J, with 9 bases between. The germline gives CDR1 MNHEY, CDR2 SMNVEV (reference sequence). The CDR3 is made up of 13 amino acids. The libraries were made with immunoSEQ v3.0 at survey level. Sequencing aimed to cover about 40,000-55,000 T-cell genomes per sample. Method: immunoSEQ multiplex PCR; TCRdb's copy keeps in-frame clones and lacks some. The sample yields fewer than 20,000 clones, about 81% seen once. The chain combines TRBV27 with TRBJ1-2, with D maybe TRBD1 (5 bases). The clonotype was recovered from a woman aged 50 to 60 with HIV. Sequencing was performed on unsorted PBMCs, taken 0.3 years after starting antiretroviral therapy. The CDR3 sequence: CASSLLGTDGYTF. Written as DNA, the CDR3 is TGTGCCAGCAGTTTATTAGGGACCGATGGCTACACCTTC.